The 24 T cell receptor beta chains presented below share a single source sample, sequenced in a study of identical twins. TCRdb re-called the 5' RACE reads with MiXCR, one entry per CDR3 protein. Here the sample spans about 550,000 distinct CDR3 sequences, 20% to 25% being singletons. These same data were also listed under a study on yellow fever vaccine responses in identical twins.

The source material was CD4+ T cells sorted from blood. These TCRs come from a woman aged 18-35 years in good health.

This clonotype was seen a handful of times. The chain has TRBV7-3 and TRBJ2-2, with 16 bases matching TRBD2. CDR1 SGHTA and CDR2 FQGTGA come from the germline V gene. The CDR3 extends over 17 amino acids. The V segment lost 0 bases and the J segment 6 bases; nucleotides outside the gene matches: 1. CDR3 region: CASSLTGTSGRAGELFF. The CDR3 DNA reads TGTGCCAGCAGCTTAACCGGGACTAGCGGGAGGGCCGGGGAGCTGTTTTTT.

This clonotype was seen only a few times. The V call is TRBV5-1, the J call TRBJ1-5, with D perhaps matching TRBD1 (5 bases). Germline CDR1 is SGHRS and CDR2 is YFSETQ. Trimming pared 2 bases from V and 7 bases from J, leaving 13 bases between. CDR3 length: 14 amino acids. CDR3 loop: CASSFGQGGQPQHF. DNA for the CDR3: TGCGCCAGCAGCTTCGGGCAGGGCGGCCAGCCCCAGCATTTT. Filled out from reference TRBV5-1 and TRBJ1-5, the complete variable domain reads KAGVTQTPRYLIKTRGQQVTLSCSPISGHRSVSWYQQTPGQGLQFLFEYFSETQRNKGNFPGRFSGRQFSNSRSEMNVSTLELGDSALYLCASSFGQGGQPQHFGDGTRLSIL.

The chain joins TRBV6-2 or TRBV6-3 to TRBJ2-7; the match to TRBD1 covers 7 bases. After removal of 2 bases from V and 4 bases from J, the junction contained 5 bases not matched to a gene. This CDR3 has 14 residues. Germline CDR1 is MNHEY and CDR2 is SVGEGT. The DNA for the CDR3 is TGTGCCAGCAGTTACGGTGGGACAGCGTACGAGCAGTACTTC. Translating gives CASSYGGTAYEQYF.

The CDR3 here is CASRSRTGVYNEQFF. The CDR3 coding sequence is TGTGCCAGCAGGTCCCGGACAGGGGTTTACAATGAGCAGTTCTTC. This chain connects TRBV28 to TRBJ2-1, with 9 bases that match TRBD1. This CDR3 spans 15 amino acids. With 6 bases clipped from V and 4 bases from J, the junction kept 7 bases outside the gene matches. CDR1 is MDHEN and CDR2 is SYDVKM in the germline V gene.

The chain couples TRBV9 to TRBJ2-7; 9 nucleotides align to TRBD2. Germline V CDR1 and CDR2: SGDLS, YYNGEE. This CDR3 is built from 15 residues. The V segment lost 3 bases and the J segment 0 bases; nucleotides outside the gene matches: 4. The CDR3 is CASSGHSGSSYEQYF. CDR3 nucleotides: TGTGCCAGCAGCGGACATAGCGGGAGCTCCTACGAGCAGTACTTC. Full variable domain (remainder filled in from reference TRBV9 and TRBJ2-7): DSGVTQTPKHLITATGQRVTLRCSPRSGDLSVYWYQQSLDQGLQFLIQYYNGEERAKGNILERFSAQQFPDLHSELNLSSLELGDSALYFCASSGHSGSSYEQYFGPGTRLTVT.

The chain carries TRBV20-1 and TRBJ2-3, with D perhaps TRBD2 (6 bases). V was clipped by 6 bases and J by 0 bases, with 13 bases between them. CDR3 size: 14 residues. Germline CDR1 and CDR2: DFQATT and SNEGSKA (reference sequence). DNA of the CDR3: TGCAGTGCCGCCGCGGGATGGAGCACAGATACGCAGTATTTT. Translating gives CSAAAGWSTDTQYF.

This clonotype was found many times. J is TRBJ1-2 and V is TRBV29-1, with D unresolved. V was cut by 3 bases and J by 4 bases, with 12 bases left in between. The CDR3 runs 13 residues. Germline loops: CDR1 SQVTM, CDR2 ANQGSEA. CDR3 sequence reads: CSVDGGKGYGYTF. The CDR3 nucleotides are TGCAGCGTTGACGGAGGGAAAGGCTATGGCTACACCTTC.

V and J are TRBV6-1 and TRBJ2-7; TRBD2 agrees at 8 bases. V gave up 7 bases and J gave up 2 bases; unmatched junction bases: 4. Germline V gene sequence: CDR1 MNHNS, CDR2 SASEGT. CDR3 length: 13 residues. The CDR3 sequence is CASTPGLAYEQYF. The DNA of the CDR3 is TGTGCCAGCACGCCGGGACTAGCCTACGAGCAGTACTTC.

The chain links TRBV10-3 to TRBJ2-4; no clear D gene. There are 15 residues in the CDR3. Looked up from germline, CDR1 is ENHRY and CDR2 is SYGVKD. Deletions cut 0 bases from V and 6 bases from J, with 12 bases between. The CDR3 loop reads CAISESGGRVNIQYF. DNA of the CDR3: TGTGCCATCAGTGAGTCAGGTGGTAGGGTAAACATTCAGTACTTC.

This clonotype has a count of ten or more. The chain recombines TRBV20-1 with TRBJ2-2; 7 nucleotides agree with TRBD2. The germline V gene has CDR1 DFQATT and CDR2 SNEGSKA (reference sequence). CDR3 length: 15 residues. J lost 5 bases, V lost 3 bases, and 9 bases had no gene match. CDR3 amino acids: CSARVTRGGTGELFF. In DNA form, the CDR3 reads TGCAGTGCTAGGGTGACGCGGGGAGGGACCGGGGAGCTGTTTTTT.

The chain couples TRBV7-6 to TRBJ2-1; 10 bases align to TRBD2. V dropped 5 bases and J dropped 2; count of bases not matched to a gene: 6. The CDR3 covers 16 residues. The V gene's germline CDR1 is SGHVS and CDR2 FNYEAQ. The CDR3 DNA reads as TGTGCCAGCAGCCCAAGGACTAGCGGACCCTACAATGAGCAGTTCTTC. This gives the protein CASSPRTSGPYNEQFF. Using reference TRBV7-6 and TRBJ2-1 for the parts outside the CDR3, the full variable domain is GAGVSQSPRYKVTKRGQDVALRCDPISGHVSLYWYRQALGQGPEFLTYFNYEAQQDKSGLPNDRFSAERPEGSISTLTIQRTEQRDSAMYRCASSPRTSGPYNEQFFGPGTRLTVL.

This clonotype appeared a few times. CDR3 DNA: TGTGCCACCAGTGACGCGGGAATCATTACTGAAGCTTTCTTT. It encodes CATSDAGIITEAFF. The genes are TRBV24-1 and TRBJ1-1; unclear D gene. CDR3 length equals 14 residues. V lost 4 bases, J lost 5 bases, and 13 bases lay in between. In germline, CDR1 is KGHDR, CDR2 SFDVKD.

The chain employs TRBV2 and TRBJ2-3, with 9 bases matching TRBD1. The junction had 10 bases not matched to a gene; V was cut back by 7 bases and J by 5 bases. Germline CDR1 SNHLY, CDR2 FYNNEI. This CDR3 spans 15 amino acids. The CDR3 here is CASTPGQGPGDTQYF. The CDR3 nucleotides are TGTGCCAGCACTCCAGGACAGGGGCCCGGAGATACGCAGTATTTT.

This clonotype was counted between two and nine times. V gene TRBV6-5 combines with J gene TRBJ2-1; 13 bases line up with TRBD2. CDR1 is MNHEY, CDR2 SVGAGI, per germline. J was trimmed by 10 bases and V by 4 bases; bases with no gene match: 7. The CDR3 is 15 residues long. Here the CDR3 reads CASSFGLAGALEQFF. CDR3 nucleotides: TGTGCCAGCAGTTTCGGACTAGCGGGGGCTTTGGAGCAGTTCTTC.

This clonotype came up a few times. The chain links TRBV5-1 to TRBJ2-1, with TRBD2 identical over 9 bases. The CDR3 has 17 amino acids. CDR1 is SGHRS, CDR2 YFSETQ, per germline. With V trimmed by 3 bases and J by 4 bases, 11 bases remained unmatched. CDR3 amino acids: CASSSFGGGRAYNEQFF. In DNA form, the CDR3 reads TGCGCCAGCAGCTCCTTTGGGGGCGGGAGGGCTTACAATGAGCAGTTCTTC.

J is TRBJ2-7 and V is TRBV5-1, with D possibly TRBD1 on 6 matching bases. The V and J ends lost 0 bases and 6 bases respectively, with 10 bases between them. Per the germline V gene, CDR1 is SGHRS and CDR2 is YFSETQ. The CDR3 has 13 residues. The CDR3: CASSLGGLAEQYV. Here the CDR3 DNA reads TGCGCCAGCAGCTTGGGGGGGCTGGCCGAGCAGTACGTC.

This chain joins TRBV4-1 and TRBJ2-5; 7 bases are shared with TRBD1. Per the germline V gene, CDR1 is MGHRA and CDR2 is YSYEKL. This CDR3 is 15 amino acids long. After removal of 2 bases from V and 2 bases from J, the junction contained 5 bases not matched to a gene. CDR3: CASSQFGTVQETQYF. The CDR3 coding sequence is TGCGCCAGCAGCCAATTTGGGACAGTGCAAGAGACCCAGTACTTC.

The V call is TRBV25-1, the J call TRBJ2-5; D unresolved. This CDR3 region has 16 residues. Germline lookup yields CDR1 MGHDK and CDR2 SYGVNS. Trimming cost V 8 bases and J 3 bases, with 22 bases left between them. The CDR3 sequence is CASDSSGEEAKETQYF. DNA of the CDR3: TGTGCCAGCGACTCCTCAGGTGAAGAGGCCAAAGAGACCCAGTACTTC.

In its sample, this clonotype was seen a few times. The chain combines TRBV11-2 with TRBJ2-2; D unresolved. Germline V gene lookup returns CDR1 SGHAT and CDR2 FQNNGV. Trimming removed 2 bases from V and 5 bases from J, with 6 bases in between. CDR3 length: 13 residues. CDR3: CASSLMGTGELFF. In nucleotides, the CDR3 is TGTGCCAGCAGCTTAATGGGAACCGGGGAGCTGTTTTTT.

The V and J genes are TRBV10-3 and TRBJ2-1; 10 positions match TRBD1. This CDR3 contains 13 residues. The V and J ends lost 9 bases and 7 bases, in that order; junction bases with no gene match: 6. Looked up from germline, CDR1 is ENHRY and CDR2 is SYGVKD. CDR3 coding DNA: TGTGCCATGAGGACAGGGGGAGAGAATGAGCAGTTCTTC. It encodes CAMRTGGENEQFF.

The V gene is TRBV7-9, the J gene TRBJ2-3; TRBD2 agrees at 9 bases. From germline, CDR1 is SEHNR and CDR2 FQNEAQ (reference sequence). The junction had 11 bases not matched to a gene; V was cut back by 5 bases and J by 5 bases. The CDR3 totals 16 residues. CDR3: CASSNWYSGSLDTQYF. The CDR3 DNA reads as TGTGCCAGCAGCAACTGGTATAGCGGGAGTTTAGATACGCAGTATTTT.

The chain combines TRBV28 with TRBJ2-7, with D tentatively TRBD2 (6 bases). This CDR3 is 14 amino acids long. CDR1 and CDR2 from the germline V gene are MDHEN and SYDVKM. The V gene lost 5 bases and the J gene lost 5 bases, with 16 bases spanning the gap. In DNA, the CDR3 is TGTGCCAGCAGTGGACCCGGGACTGGGGACGAGCAGTACTTC. Translation: CASSGPGTGDEQYF.

The chain carries TRBV6-2 or TRBV6-3 and TRBJ2-1, with TRBD2 matching over 12 bases. With 0 bases clipped from V and 3 bases from J, the junction kept 6 bases outside the gene matches. The CDR3 has 18 amino acids. Germline assignment: CDR1 MNHEY and CDR2 SVGEGT. The CDR3 nucleotides are TGTGCCAGCAGTTACTCTACTAGCGGGGGGCCTTTCTACAATGAGCAGTTCTTC. Protein sequence: CASSYSTSGGPFYNEQFF.

DNA for the CDR3: TGTGCCAGCAGGGGGGGACTAGCAGGGGAGACCCAGTACTTC. Protein: CASRGGLAGETQYF. The chain combines TRBV11-2 with TRBJ2-5; 9 nucleotides match TRBD2. The CDR3 is made up of 14 amino acids. V lost 6 bases to trimming and J lost 5 bases; unmatched junction nucleotides: 7. Looked up from germline, CDR1 is SGHAT and CDR2 is FQNNGV.